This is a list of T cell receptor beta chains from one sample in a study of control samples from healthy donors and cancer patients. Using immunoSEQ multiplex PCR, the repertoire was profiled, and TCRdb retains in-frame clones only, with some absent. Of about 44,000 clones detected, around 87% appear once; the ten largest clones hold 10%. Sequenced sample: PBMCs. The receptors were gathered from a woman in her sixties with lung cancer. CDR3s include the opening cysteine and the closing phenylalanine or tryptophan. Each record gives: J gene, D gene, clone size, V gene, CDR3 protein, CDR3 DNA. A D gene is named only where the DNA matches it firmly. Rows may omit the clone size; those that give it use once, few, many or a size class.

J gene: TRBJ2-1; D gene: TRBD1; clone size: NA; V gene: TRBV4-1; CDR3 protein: CASSLRDRPNDEQFF; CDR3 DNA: TGCGCCAGCAGCCTCCGGGACAGACCGAACGATGAGCAGTTCTTC
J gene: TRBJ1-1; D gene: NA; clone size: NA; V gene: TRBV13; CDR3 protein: CASNRDGKNTEAFF; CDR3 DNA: TGTGCCAGCAACCGGGACGGGAAGAACACTGAAGCTTTCTTT
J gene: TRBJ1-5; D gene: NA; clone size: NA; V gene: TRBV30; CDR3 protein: CAWSTGYSNQPQHF; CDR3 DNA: TGTGCCTGGAGCACAGGGTATAGCAATCAGCCCCAGCATTTT
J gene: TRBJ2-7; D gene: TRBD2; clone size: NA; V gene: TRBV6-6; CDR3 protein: CASSYTSGRAEQYF; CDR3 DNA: TGTGCCAGCAGTTACACTAGCGGGAGGGCCGAGCAGTACTTC
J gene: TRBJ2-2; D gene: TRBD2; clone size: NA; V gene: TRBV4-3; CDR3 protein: CASSQDPAGTGGELFF; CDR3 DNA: TGCGCCAGCAGCCAAGACCCAGCGGGAACGGGCGGGGAGCTGTTTTTT
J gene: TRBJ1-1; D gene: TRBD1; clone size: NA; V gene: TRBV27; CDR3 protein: CASSLRGQTYAEAFF; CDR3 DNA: TGTGCCAGCAGCCTGAGGGGACAGACGTATGCTGAAGCTTTCTTT
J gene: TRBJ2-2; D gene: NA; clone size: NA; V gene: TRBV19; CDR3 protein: CASSRTRSANTGELFF; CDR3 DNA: TGTGCCAGTAGCCGGACACGATCCGCGAACACCGGGGAGCTGTTTTTT
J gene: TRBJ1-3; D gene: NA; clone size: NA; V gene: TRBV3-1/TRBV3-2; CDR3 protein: CASSQDRIGGARAKENTIYF; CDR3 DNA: TGTGCCAGCAGCCAAGATCGGATTGGGGGGGCGAGGGCAAAAGAGAACACCATATATTTT
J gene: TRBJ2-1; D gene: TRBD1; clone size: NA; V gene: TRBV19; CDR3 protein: CASSLTTGPHEQFF; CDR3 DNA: TGTGCCAGTAGTCTCACGACAGGGCCCCATGAGCAGTTCTTC
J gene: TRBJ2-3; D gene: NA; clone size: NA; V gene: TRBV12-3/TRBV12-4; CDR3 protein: CASSFGDTQYF; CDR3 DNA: TGTGCCAGCAGTTTTGGGGATACGCAGTATTTT
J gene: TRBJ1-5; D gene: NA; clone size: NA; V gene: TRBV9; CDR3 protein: CASSAQGGGNQPQHF; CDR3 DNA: TGTGCCAGCAGCGCACAGGGAGGGGGCAATCAGCCCCAGCATTTT
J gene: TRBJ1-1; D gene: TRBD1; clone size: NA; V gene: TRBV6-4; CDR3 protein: CASSDFLWGQANTEAFF; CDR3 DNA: TGTGCCAGCAGTGACTTTTTATGGGGACAGGCGAACACTGAAGCTTTCTTT
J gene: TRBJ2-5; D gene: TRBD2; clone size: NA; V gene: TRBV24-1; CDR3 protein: CATSDYGTTETQYF; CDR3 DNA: TGTGCCACCAGTGATTACGGGACTACCGAGACCCAGTACTTC
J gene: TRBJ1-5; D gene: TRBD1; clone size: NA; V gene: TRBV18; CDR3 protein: CASSPGGENQPQHF; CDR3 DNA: TGTGCCAGCTCGCCAGGGGGCGAAAATCAGCCCCAGCATTTT
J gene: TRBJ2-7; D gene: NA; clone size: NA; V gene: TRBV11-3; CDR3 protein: CASSLVSTGYYEQYF; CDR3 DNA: TGTGCCAGCAGCTTAGTGAGCACAGGGTACTACGAGCAGTACTTC
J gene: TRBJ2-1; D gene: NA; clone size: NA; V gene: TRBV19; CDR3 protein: CASSSRIGSINNEQFF; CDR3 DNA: TGTGCCAGTAGTTCCCGTATCGGGAGTATAAACAATGAGCAGTTCTTC
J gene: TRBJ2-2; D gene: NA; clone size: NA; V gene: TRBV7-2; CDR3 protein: CASSLRPPGVNTGELFF; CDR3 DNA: TGTGCCAGCAGCTTACGACCCCCCGGGGTGAACACCGGGGAGCTGTTTTTT
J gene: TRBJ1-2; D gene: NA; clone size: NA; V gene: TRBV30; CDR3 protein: CAWRPKTAPNYGYTF; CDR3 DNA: TGTGCCTGGAGGCCTAAGACAGCCCCTAACTATGGCTACACCTTC
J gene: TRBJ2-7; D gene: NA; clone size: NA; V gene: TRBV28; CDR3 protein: CASSLARLAYEQYF; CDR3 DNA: TGTGCCAGCAGTTTAGCCAGACTAGCCTACGAGCAGTACTTC
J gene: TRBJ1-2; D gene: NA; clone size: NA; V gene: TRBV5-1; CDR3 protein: CASSYNTQGMDGYTF; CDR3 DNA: TGCGCCAGCAGCTATAATACACAGGGAATGGATGGCTACACCTTC
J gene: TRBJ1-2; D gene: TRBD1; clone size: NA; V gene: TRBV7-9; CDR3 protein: CASSSQSRGANYGYTF; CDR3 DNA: TGTGCCAGCAGCTCCCAAAGCAGGGGGGCTAACTATGGCTACACCTTC
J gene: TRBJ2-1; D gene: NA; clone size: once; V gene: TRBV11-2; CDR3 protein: CASSLISGSSYNEQFF; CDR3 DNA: TGTGCCAGCAGCTTAATTAGCGGAAGCTCCTACAATGAGCAGTTCTTC
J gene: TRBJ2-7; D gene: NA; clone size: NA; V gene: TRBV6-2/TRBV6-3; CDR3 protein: CASSYSNPILAPGFSYEQYF; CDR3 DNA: TGTGCCAGCAGTTACTCCAACCCTATATTGGCTCCCGGTTTCTCCTACGAGCAGTACTTC
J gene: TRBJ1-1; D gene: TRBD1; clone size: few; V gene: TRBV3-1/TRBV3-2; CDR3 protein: CASSHRDRPLGAFF; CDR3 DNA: TGTGCCAGCAGCCACCGGGACAGACCCTTGGGAGCTTTCTTT
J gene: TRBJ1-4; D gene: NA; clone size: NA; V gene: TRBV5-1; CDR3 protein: CASSLVGRGHNEKLFF; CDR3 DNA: TGCGCCAGCAGCTTGGTTGGGAGAGGTCATAATGAAAAACTGTTTTTT